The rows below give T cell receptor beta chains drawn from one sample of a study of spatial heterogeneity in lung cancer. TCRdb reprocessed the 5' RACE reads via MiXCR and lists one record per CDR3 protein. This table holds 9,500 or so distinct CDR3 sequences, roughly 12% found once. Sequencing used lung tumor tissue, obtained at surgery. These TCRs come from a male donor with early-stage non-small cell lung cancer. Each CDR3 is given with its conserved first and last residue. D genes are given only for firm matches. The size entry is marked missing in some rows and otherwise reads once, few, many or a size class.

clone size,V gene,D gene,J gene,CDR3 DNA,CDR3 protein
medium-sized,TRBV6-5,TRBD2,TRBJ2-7,TGTGCCAGCAGTTCGAGACTAGCGGGATGGTACGAGCAGTACTTC,CASSSRLAGWYEQYF
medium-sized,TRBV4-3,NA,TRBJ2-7,TGCGCCAGCAGCCAAATGGGCAGGGTGGACGAGCAGTACTTC,CASSQMGRVDEQYF
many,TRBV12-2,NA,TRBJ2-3,TGTGCAAGTCGCCTAGCGGGAGCGGGCACAGATACGCAGTATTTT,CASRLAGAGTDTQYF
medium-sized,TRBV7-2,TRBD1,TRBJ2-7,TGTGCCAGCAGCGCCGTGGGACAGAGCTCCTACGAGCAGTACTTC,CASSAVGQSSYEQYF
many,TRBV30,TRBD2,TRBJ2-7,TGTGCCTGGAGTTTGAGACTAGCTACCGACGAGCAGTACTTC,CAWSLRLATDEQYF
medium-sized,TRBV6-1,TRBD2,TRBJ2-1,TGTGCCAGCAGTGAATCAATGTGGGGGGGATCCTACAATGAGCAGTTCTTC,CASSESMWGGSYNEQFF
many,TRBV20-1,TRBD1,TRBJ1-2,TGCAGTGCTACCCCGACAGGGGAGGGATATGGCTACACCTTC,CSATPTGEGYGYTF
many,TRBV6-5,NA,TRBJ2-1,TGTGCCAGCACCTCGAGCGGGACAGTCTACAATGAGCAGTTCTTC,CASTSSGTVYNEQFF
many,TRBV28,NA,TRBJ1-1,TGTGCCAGCGCACCGGAGGTTGGGAGAACTGAAGCTTTCTTT,CASAPEVGRTEAFF
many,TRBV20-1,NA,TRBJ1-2,TGCAGTGCTAGGGGGGTTAACTATGGCTACACCTTC,CSARGVNYGYTF
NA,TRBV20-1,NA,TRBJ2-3,TGCAGTGCTAGACTCCCCGCCAGAGATACGCAGTATTTT,CSARLPARDTQYF
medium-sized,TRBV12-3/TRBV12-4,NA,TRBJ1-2,TGTGCCAGCAGTTTAGTGGGTGACTATGGCTACACCTTC,CASSLVGDYGYTF
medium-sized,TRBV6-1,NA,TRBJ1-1,TGTGCCAGCCGGTTCGGGAGGGACACTGAAGCTTTCTTT,CASRFGRDTEAFF
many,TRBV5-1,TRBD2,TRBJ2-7,TGCGCCAGCAGCTTGCGGGGGGAAGCCTACGAGCAGTACTTC,CASSLRGEAYEQYF
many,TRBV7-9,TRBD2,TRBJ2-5,TGTGCCAGCAGCCCCTTAGCGGGGCCCCAAGAGACCCAGTACTTC,CASSPLAGPQETQYF
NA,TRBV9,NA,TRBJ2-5,TGTGCCAGCAGCGTCCAGGGGAAAGAGACCCAGTACTTC,CASSVQGKETQYF
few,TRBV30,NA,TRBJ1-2,TGTGCCTGGAGTTTGACAGGAGCTAACTATGGCTACACCTTC,CAWSLTGANYGYTF
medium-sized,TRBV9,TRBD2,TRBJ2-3,TGTGCCAGCAGCGTAGGACTAGCAGCGACAGATACGCAGTATTTT,CASSVGLAATDTQYF
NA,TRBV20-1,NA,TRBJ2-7,TGCAGTGCTAAAAAAGGCCCAGGGATCGAGCAGTACTTC,CSAKKGPGIEQYF
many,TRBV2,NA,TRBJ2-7,TGTGCCAGCAGTCCAGGGTTTTCGAAACACTACGAGCAGTACTTC,CASSPGFSKHYEQYF
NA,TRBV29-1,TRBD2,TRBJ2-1,TGCAGCGTTGAGGGGACTAGCGGGAGTAGGTATGAGCAGTTCTTC,CSVEGTSGSRYEQFF
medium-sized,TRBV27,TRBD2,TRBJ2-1,TGTGCCAGCAGTTCCGGGACTAGCGGGAGTTGGAGGAATGAGCAGTTCTTC,CASSSGTSGSWRNEQFF
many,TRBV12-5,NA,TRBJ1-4,TGTGCTAGTGGTTTAGGGGCAGCGATCAATGAAAAACTGTTTTTT,CASGLGAAINEKLFF
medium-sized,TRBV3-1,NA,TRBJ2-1,TGTGCCAGCAGCCACCACGGGTCCTACAATGAGCAGTTCTTC,CASSHHGSYNEQFF
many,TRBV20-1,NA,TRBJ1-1,TGCAGTGCTAGATCTCCGTGGGGCACTGAAGCTTTCTTT,CSARSPWGTEAFF
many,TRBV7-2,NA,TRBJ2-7,TGTGCCAGCAGCTTAGACGCAAGGTACGAGCAGTACTTC,CASSLDARYEQYF
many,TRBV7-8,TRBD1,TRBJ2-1,TGTGCCAGCAGCCCGCGAACGGGACAGCTCTCCTACAATGAGCAGTTCTTC,CASSPRTGQLSYNEQFF
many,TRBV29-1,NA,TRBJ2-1,TGCAGCGGGGACGGAGCTGGGAGCTCCTACAATGAGCAGTTCTTC,CSGDGAGSSYNEQFF
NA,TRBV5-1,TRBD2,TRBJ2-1,TGCGCCAGCAGCTTGGTACTAGCGGGAGGGTACAATGAGCAGTTCTTC,CASSLVLAGGYNEQFF
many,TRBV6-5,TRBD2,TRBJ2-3,TGTGCCAGCAGATGGCTAGCGGCAGATACGCAGTATTTT,CASRWLAADTQYF
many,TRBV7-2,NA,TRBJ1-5,TGTGCCAGCAGCCCTCAGGGTCTCAGGGACAATCAGCCCCAGCATTTT,CASSPQGLRDNQPQHF
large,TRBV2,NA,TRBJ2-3,TGTGCCAGCAGTGCAGGGGTGAGCACAGATACGCAGTATTTT,CASSAGVSTDTQYF
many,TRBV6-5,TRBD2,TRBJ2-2,TGTGCCAGCAGCCCCGGGGGAGGGTCCGGGGAGCTGTTTTTT,CASSPGGGSGELFF
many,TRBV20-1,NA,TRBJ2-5,TGCAGTGCTCGACCCGGGACCCAGCTTGGGGAGACCCAGTACTTC,CSARPGTQLGETQYF
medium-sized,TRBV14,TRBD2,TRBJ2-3,TGTGCCAGCAGCCAAGACCTAGCGGCAGATACGCAGTATTTT,CASSQDLAADTQYF
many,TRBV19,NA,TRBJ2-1,TGTGCCAGTAGTATAGGGGGCCTTCCCGGCTACAATGAGCAGTTCTTC,CASSIGGLPGYNEQFF
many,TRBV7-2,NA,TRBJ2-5,TGTGCCAGCAGCCCAGATCAGGGAGGAAAGACCCAGTACTTC,CASSPDQGGKTQYF
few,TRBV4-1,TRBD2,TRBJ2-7,TGCGCCAGCAGCCCGGGACTAGCGCCCTACGAGCAGTACTTC,CASSPGLAPYEQYF
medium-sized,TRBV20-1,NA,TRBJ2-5,TGCAGTGCTAGAGATCGGGCTAGCGCGATACAAGAGACCCAGTACTTC,CSARDRASAIQETQYF
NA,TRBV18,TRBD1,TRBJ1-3,TGTGCCAGCTCATTCACTTCCGTGACAGGGACTGGAAACACCATATATTTT,CASSFTSVTGTGNTIYF
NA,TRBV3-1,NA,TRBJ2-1,TGTGCCAGCAGCCAAGATCATAGGTCTATTTCCTACAATGAGCAGTTCTTC,CASSQDHRSISYNEQFF
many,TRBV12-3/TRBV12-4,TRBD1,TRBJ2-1,TGTGCCAGCAGTAGGGACAGTCAAAGGTTCTTC,CASSRDSQRFF
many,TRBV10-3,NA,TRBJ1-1,TGTGCCTCCTTGCGGGAAGGGAACACTGAAGCTTTCTTT,CASLREGNTEAFF
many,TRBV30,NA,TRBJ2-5,TGTGCCTGGACCCCTAGAGTACAAGAGACCCAGTACTTC,CAWTPRVQETQYF
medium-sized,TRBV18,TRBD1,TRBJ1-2,TGTGCCAGCTCAGCTGGGACAGGGGGAGGCTACACCTTC,CASSAGTGGGYTF
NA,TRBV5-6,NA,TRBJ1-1,TGTGCCAGCAGCTTGGTGCGGTACCGGGAAGCTTTCTTT,CASSLVRYREAFF
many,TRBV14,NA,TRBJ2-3,TGTGCCAGCAGTCGGGAGCTGGCAGATACGCAGTATTTT,CASSRELADTQYF
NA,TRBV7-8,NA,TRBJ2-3,TGTGCCAGCAGCTGGGGATACACAGATACGCAGTATTTT,CASSWGYTDTQYF